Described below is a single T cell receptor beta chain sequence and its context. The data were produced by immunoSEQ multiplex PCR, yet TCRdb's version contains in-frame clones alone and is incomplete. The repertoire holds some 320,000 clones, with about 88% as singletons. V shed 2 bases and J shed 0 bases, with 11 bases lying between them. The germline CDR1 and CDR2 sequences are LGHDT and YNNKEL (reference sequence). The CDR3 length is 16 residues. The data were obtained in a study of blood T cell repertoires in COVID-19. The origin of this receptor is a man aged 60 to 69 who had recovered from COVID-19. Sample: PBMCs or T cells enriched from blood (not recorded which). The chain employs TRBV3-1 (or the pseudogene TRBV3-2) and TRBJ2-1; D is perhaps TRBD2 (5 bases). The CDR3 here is CASSQSRGLSYNEQFF. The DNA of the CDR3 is TGTGCCAGCAGCCAATCACGAGGGCTCTCCTACAATGAGCAGTTCTTC.